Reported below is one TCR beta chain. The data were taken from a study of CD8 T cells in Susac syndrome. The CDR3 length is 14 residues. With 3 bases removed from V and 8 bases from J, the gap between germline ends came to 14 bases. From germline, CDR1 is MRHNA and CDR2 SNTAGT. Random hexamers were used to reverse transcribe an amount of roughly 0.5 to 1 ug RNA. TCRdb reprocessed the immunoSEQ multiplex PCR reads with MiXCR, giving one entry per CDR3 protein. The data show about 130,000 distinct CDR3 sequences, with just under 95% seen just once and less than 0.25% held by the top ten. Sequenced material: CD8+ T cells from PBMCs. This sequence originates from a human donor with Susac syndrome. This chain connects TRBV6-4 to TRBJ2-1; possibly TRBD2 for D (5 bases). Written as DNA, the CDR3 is TGTGCCAGCAGTGAACTCGCGGGTGGGCATGAGCAGTTCTTC. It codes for CASSELAGGHEQFF.